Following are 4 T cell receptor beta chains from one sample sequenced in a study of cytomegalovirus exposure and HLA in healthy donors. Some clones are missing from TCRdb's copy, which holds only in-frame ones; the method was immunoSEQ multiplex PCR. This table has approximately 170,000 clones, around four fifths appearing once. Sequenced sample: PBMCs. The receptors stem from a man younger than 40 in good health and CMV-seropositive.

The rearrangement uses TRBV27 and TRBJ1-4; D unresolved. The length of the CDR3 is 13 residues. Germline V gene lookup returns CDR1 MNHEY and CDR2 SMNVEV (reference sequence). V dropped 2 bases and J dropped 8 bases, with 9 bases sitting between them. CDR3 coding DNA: TGTGCCAGCAGTTTAACGGGGTGGGAAAAACTGTTTTTT. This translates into CASSLTGWEKLFF.

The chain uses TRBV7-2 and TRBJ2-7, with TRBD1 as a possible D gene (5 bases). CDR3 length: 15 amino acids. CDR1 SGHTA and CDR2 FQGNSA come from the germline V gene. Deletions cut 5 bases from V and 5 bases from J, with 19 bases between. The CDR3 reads CASSPYVGRANEQYF. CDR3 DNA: TGTGCCAGCAGCCCTTATGTGGGCAGGGCCAACGAGCAGTACTTC. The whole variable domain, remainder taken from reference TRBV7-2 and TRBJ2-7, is GAGVSQSPSNKVTEKGKDVELRCDPISGHTALYWYRQSLGQGLEFLIYFQGNSAPDKSGLPSDRFSAERTGGSVSTLTIQRTQQEDSAVYLCASSPYVGRANEQYFGPGTRLTVT.

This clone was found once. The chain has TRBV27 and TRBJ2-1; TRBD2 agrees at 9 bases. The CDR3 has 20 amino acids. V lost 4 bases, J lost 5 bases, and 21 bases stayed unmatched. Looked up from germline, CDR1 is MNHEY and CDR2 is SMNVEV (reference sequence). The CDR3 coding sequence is TGTGCCAGCAGTTCGGGAGTTCTAGCGGGGATCGCGCCGAAAGACAATGAGCAGTTCTTC. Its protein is CASSSGVLAGIAPKDNEQFF.

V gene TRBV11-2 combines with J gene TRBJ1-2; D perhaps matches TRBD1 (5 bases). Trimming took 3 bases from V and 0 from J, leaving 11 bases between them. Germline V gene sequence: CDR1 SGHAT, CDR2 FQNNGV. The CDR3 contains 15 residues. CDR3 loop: CASSFSQDANYGYTF. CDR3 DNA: TGTGCCAGCAGCTTCTCACAGGACGCTAACTATGGCTACACCTTC.